This T cell receptor beta chain was documented in a study of identical twins. Study conclusions and caveats: Invariant MAIT and iNKT cells may have partly biased zero-insertion analyses. Its conclusions, products of cross-sectional statistical analysis, did not come from following the same donors.

The length of the CDR3 is 17 residues. Germline V CDR1 and CDR2: DFQATT, SNEGSKA (reference sequence). V shed 4 bases and J shed 4 bases, with 22 bases lying between them. Template switching introduced a universal primer site, and the cDNA bore unique molecular identifiers. TCRdb reanalysed the 5' RACE reads using MiXCR and keeps one entry per CDR3 protein. The repertoire holds 500,000 to 650,000 distinct CDR3 sequences, with 7.1% as singletons. Everyone who gave samples was a healthy Caucasian. There are a few counts of this clonotype. Its matching antigen is unknown. A further study also used this sample, focusing on yellow fever vaccine responses in identical twins.

The receptor's source is a woman between 18 and 29 years old in good health. Sequenced: PBMCs. The chain links TRBV20-1 to TRBJ2-2; the D gene is possibly TRBD2 (8 bases). CDR3 residues: CSAKQGGTRGFTGELFF. The CDR3 DNA sequence: TGCAGTGCTAAGCAGGGGGGGACTAGGGGATTCACCGGGGAGCTGTTTTTT.